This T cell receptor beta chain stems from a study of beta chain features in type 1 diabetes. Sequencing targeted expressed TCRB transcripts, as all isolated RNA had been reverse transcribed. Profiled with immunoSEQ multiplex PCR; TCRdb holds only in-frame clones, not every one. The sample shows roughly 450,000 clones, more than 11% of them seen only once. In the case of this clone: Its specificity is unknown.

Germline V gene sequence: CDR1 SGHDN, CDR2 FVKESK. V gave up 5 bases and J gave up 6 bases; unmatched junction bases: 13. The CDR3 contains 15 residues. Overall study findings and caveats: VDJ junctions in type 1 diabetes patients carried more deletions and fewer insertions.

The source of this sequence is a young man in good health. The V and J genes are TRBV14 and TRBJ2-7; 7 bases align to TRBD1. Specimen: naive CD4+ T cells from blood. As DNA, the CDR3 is TGTGCCAGCAGCACCAGACAGGGAGCCTTATCCGAGCAGTACTTC. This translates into CASSTRQGALSEQYF.